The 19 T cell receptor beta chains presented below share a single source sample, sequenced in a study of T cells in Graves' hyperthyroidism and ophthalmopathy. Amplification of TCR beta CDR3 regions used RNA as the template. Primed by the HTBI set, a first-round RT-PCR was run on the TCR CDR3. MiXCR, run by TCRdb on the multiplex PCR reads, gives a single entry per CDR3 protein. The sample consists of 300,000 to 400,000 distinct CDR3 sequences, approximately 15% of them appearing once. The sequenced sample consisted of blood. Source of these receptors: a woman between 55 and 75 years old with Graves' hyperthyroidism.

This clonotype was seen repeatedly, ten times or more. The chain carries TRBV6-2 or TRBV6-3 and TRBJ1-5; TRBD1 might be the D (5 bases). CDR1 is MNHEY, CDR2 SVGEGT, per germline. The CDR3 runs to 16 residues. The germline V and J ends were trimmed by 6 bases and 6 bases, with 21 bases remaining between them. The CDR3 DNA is TGTGCCAGCAGCCGAGTGTCGGGGACGCTTCGTCAGCCCCAGCATTTT. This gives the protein CASSRVSGTLRQPQHF.

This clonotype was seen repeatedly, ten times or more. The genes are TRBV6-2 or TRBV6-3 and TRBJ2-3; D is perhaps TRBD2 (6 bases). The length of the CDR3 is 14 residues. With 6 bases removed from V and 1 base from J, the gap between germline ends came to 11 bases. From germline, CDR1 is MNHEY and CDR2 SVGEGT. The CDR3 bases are TGTGCCAGCAGGCGACTAGTAGGCACAGATACGCAGTATTTT. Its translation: CASRRLVGTDTQYF.

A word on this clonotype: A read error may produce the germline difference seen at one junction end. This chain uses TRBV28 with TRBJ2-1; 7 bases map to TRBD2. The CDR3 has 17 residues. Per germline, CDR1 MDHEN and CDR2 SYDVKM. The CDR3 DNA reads TGTGCCAGCAGTTTAGGAAGCGGGATGGGCTCGCGGAATGAGCAGTCCTTC. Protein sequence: CASSLGSGMGSRNEQSF.

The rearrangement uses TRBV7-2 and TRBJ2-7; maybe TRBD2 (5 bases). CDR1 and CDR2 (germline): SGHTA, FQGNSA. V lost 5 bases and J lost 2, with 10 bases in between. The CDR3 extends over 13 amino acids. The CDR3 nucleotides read TGTGCCAGCAGCCACAGCGGTCCCTACGAGCAGTACTTC. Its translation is CASSHSGPYEQYF.

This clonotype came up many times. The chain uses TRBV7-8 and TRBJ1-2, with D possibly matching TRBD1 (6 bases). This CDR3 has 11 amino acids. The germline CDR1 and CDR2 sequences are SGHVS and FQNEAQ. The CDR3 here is CAGGGDGGYTF. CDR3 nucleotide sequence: TGTGCTGGGGGGGGCGACGGTGGCTACACCTTC.

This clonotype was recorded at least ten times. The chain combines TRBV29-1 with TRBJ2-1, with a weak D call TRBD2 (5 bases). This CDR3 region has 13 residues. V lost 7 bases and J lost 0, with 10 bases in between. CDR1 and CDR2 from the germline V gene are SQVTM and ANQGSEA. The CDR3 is CSAGLSSYNEQFF. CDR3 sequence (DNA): TGCAGCGCCGGACTCAGCTCCTACAATGAGCAGTTCTTC.

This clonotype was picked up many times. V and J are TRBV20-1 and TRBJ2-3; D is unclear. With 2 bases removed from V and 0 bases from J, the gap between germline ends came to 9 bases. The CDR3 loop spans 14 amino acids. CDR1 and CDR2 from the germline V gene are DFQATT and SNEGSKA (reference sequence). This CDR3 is CSARKVGSTDTQYF. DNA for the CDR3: TGCAGTGCTAGAAAGGTGGGGAGCACAGATACGCAGTATTTT.

The CDR3 DNA reads TGTGCCAGCAGCCCAGACACTGAAGCTTTCTTT. This encodes CASSPDTEAFF. The gene calls are TRBV28 and TRBJ1-1; no clear D. The CDR3 has 11 residues. V lost 6 bases and J 3 bases, leaving 5 bases between the germline ends. Germline V gives CDR1 MDHEN, CDR2 SYDVKM.

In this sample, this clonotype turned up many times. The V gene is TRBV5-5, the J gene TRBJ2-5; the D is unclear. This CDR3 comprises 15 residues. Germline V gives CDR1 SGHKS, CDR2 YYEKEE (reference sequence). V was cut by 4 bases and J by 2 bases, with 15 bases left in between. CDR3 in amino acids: CASSPSLGPQETQYF. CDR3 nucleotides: TGTGCCAGCAGCCCTTCGCTCGGACCTCAAGAGACCCAGTACTTC.

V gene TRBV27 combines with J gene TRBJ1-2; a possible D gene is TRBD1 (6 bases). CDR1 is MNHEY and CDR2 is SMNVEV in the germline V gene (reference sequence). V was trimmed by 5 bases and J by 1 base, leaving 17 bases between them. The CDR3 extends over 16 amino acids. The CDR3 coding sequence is TGTGCCAGCAGTGCGGCGCTGGGGGCGTTTAACTATGGCTACACCTTC. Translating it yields CASSAALGAFNYGYTF.

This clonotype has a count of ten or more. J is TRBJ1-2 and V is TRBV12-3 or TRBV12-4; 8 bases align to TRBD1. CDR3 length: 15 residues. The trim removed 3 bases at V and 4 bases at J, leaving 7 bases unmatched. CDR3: CASSLGRGPSYGYTF. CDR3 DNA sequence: TGTGCCAGCAGTTTGGGCAGGGGGCCCTCCTATGGCTACACCTTC.

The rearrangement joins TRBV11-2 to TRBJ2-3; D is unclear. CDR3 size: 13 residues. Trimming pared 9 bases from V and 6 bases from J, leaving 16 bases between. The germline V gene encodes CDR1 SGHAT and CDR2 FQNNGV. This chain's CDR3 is CASSPPLGDTQYF. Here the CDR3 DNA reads TGTGCCAGTAGCCCCCCGTTAGGTGATACGCAGTATTTT.

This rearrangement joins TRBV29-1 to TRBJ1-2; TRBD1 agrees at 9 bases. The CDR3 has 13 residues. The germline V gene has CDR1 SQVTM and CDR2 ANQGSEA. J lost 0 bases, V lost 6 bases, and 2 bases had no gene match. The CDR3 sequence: CSVTGGSNYGYTF. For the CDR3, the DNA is TGCAGCGTAACAGGGGGCTCTAACTATGGCTACACCTTC.

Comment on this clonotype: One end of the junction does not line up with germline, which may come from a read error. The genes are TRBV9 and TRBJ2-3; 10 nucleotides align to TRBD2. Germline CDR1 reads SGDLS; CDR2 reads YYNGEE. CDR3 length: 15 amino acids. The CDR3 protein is CASNVAPSGSGTQYF. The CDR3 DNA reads TGTGCCAGCAACGTAGCCCCTAGCGGGAGTGGTACGCAGTATTTT. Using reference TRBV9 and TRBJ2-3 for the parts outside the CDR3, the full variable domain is DSGVTQTPKHLITATGQRVTLRCSPRSGDLSVYWYQQSLDQGLQFLIQYYNGEERAKGNILERFSAQQFPDLHSELNLSSLELGDSALYFCASNVAPSGSGTQYFGPGTRLTVL.

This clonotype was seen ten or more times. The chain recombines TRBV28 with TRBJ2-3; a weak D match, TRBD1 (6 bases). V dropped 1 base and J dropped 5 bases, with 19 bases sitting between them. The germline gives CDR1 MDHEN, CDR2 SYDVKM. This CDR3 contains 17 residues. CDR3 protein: CASSLSGSSPRGDTQYF. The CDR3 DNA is TGTGCCAGCAGTTTATCAGGTTCCAGTCCCAGGGGAGATACGCAGTATTTT. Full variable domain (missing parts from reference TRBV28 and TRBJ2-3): DVKVTQSSRYLVKRTGEKVFLECVQDMDHENMFWYRQDPGLGLRLIYFSYDVKMKEKGDIPEGYSVSREKKERFSLILESASTNQTSMYLCASSLSGSSPRGDTQYFGPGTRLTVL.

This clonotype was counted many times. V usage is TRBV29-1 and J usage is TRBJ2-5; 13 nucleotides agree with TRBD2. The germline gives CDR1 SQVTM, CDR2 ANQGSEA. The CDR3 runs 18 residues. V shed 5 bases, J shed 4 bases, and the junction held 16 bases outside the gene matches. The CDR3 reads CSVTEWSRTSGRRETQYF. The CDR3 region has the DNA TGCAGCGTTACTGAGTGGTCCCGGACTAGCGGGAGAAGAGAGACCCAGTACTTC.

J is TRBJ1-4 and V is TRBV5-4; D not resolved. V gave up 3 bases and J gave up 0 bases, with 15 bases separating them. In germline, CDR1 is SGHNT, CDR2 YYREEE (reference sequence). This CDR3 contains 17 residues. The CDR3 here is CASSSHAAATTNEKLFF. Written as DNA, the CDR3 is TGTGCCAGCAGCTCCCACGCGGCGGCGACAACTAATGAAAAACTGTTTTTT.

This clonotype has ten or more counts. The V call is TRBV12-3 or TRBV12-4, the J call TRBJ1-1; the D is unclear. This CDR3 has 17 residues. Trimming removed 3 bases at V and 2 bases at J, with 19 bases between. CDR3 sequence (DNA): TGTGCCAGCAGTTTGCGAATCGAACCGAAATTCAACACTGAAGCTTTCTTT. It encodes CASSLRIEPKFNTEAFF.

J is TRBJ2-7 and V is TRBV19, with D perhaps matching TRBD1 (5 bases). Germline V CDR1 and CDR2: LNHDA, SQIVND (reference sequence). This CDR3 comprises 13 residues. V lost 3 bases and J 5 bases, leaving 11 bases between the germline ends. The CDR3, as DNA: TGTGCCAGTAGTATGGGTCAGGGAAACGAGCAGTACTTC. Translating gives CASSMGQGNEQYF.